The 30 T cell receptor beta chains in this list originate from one sample, sequenced in a study of T cells expressing NK-cell markers. TCRdb re-called the 5' RACE reads; one entry per CDR3 protein, DNA not given. The repertoire table contains fewer than 300,000 distinct CDR3 sequences. Sequenced sample: blood T cells: a sorted CD56 or NKG2C T cell subset, CD4+ or CD8+ T cells, or bulk PBMC T cells (not recorded which). The receptors derive from a woman aged 18 to 75 in good health.

The chain joins TRBV3-1 to TRBJ1-4; absent DNA, TCRdb's TRBD1 call cannot be checked. CDR1 is LGHDT, CDR2 YNNKEL, per germline (reference sequence). The CDR3 spans 16 residues. CDR3 sequence reads: CASSQRTTGSNEKLFF.

The rearrangement uses TRBV16 and TRBJ2-7; TCRdb picks TRBD1, but there is no DNA to check that call. The CDR3 totals 13 residues. The germline V gene encodes CDR1 KGHSY and CDR2 FQNENV. The CDR3 spells CASSQLRGAEQYF.

This chain uses TRBV5-1 with TRBJ2-1; without DNA, the TCRdb call of TRBD1 cannot be checked. CDR1 is SGHRS and CDR2 is YFSETQ in the germline V gene. CDR3 length: 13 amino acids. The CDR3 protein is CASSLGTANEQFF.

This chain joins TRBV20-1 and TRBJ1-2. The CDR3 has 13 amino acids. Germline assignment: CDR1 DFQATT and CDR2 SNEGSKA (reference sequence). The CDR3 sequence: CSASPFSDYGYTF.

The chain is built from TRBV5-6 and TRBJ2-7; checking the TCRdb D call of TRBD1 is not possible without DNA. This CDR3 spans 15 amino acids. Germline loops: CDR1 SGHDT, CDR2 YYEEEE. The CDR3 is CASSLVGTSSYEQYF.

This chain uses TRBV5-4 with TRBJ2-3; no DNA is available, so the TRBD1 call from TCRdb remains unchecked. Looked up from germline, CDR1 is SGHNT and CDR2 is YYREEE (reference sequence). The CDR3 runs to 18 residues. CDR3: CASSFLQGPLVSTDTQYF. Supplemented by reference TRBV5-4 and TRBJ2-3, the full variable domain reads ETGVTQSPTHLIKTRGQQVTLRCSSQSGHNTVSWYQQALGQGPQFIFQYYREEENGRGNFPPRFSGLQFPNYSSELNVNALELDDSALYLCASSFLQGPLVSTDTQYFGPGTRLTVL.

The chain combines TRBV6-5 with TRBJ2-5; the D call of TRBD2 rests on TCRdb alone, since no DNA is present to check it. The CDR3 runs to 14 residues. CDR1 is MNHEY and CDR2 is SVGAGI in the germline V gene. The CDR3 is CASSFGLVQETQYF.

The rearrangement links TRBV9 to TRBJ1-6; TCRdb names TRBD1, which stays unverified in the absence of DNA. Germline values: CDR1 SGDLS, CDR2 YYNGEE. The CDR3 has 12 amino acids. CDR3: CASSAPGSPLHF. The variable domain in full, completed from reference TRBV9 and TRBJ1-6, reads DSGVTQTPKHLITATGQRVTLRCSPRSGDLSVYWYQQSLDQGLQFLIQYYNGEERAKGNILERFSAQQFPDLHSELNLSSLELGDSALYFCASSAPGSPLHFGNGTRLTVT.

V usage is TRBV12-3 or TRBV12-4 and J usage is TRBJ2-6. This CDR3 has 17 residues. The chain's CDR3 is CASSHSGRSSGANVLTF.

The rearrangement links TRBV12-3 or TRBV12-4 to TRBJ2-5; the D gene TCRdb calls, TRBD1, cannot be checked with no DNA. CDR3 length: 16 amino acids. This CDR3 reads CASSLAKGGRRETQYF.

This chain joins TRBV7-2 and TRBJ2-5; as DNA is missing, the TRBD1 call by TCRdb cannot be tested. The germline V gene has CDR1 SGHTA and CDR2 FQGNSA. This CDR3 comprises 15 residues. CDR3 sequence: CASSYGQGGGETQYF.

This chain links TRBV12-3 or TRBV12-4 with TRBJ2-3; the TRBD1 assignment by TCRdb is unverifiable without DNA. The CDR3 contains 16 residues. CDR3 region: CASTPTAVLSTDTQYF.

The rearrangement joins TRBV7-2 to TRBJ2-1; absent DNA, TCRdb's TRBD2 call cannot be checked. This CDR3 comprises 15 residues. Germline CDR1 reads SGHTA; CDR2 reads FQGNSA. This chain's CDR3 is CASSTTSGTHNEQFF.

The rearrangement links TRBV5-6 to TRBJ2-5. Germline loops: CDR1 SGHDT, CDR2 YYEEEE. CDR3 length: 15 residues. The CDR3 loop is CASSPDRRRQETQYF.

The chain joins TRBV20-1 to TRBJ2-3; TCRdb proposes TRBD1, but this gene call is untestable without DNA. The CDR3 runs 12 residues. Looked up from germline, CDR1 is DFQATT and CDR2 is SNEGSKA (reference sequence). CDR3 sequence reads: CSPGTGTDTQYF.

The J gene is TRBJ2-1, the V gene TRBV5-6; as DNA is missing, the TRBD1 call by TCRdb cannot be tested. The germline V gene has CDR1 SGHDT and CDR2 YYEEEE. The CDR3 has 14 amino acids. CDR3: CASSRFASYNEQFF.

The chain is built from TRBV12-3 or TRBV12-4 and TRBJ2-2; as DNA is missing, the TRBD1 call by TCRdb cannot be tested. The CDR3 consists of 14 residues. The CDR3 spells CAIRRQGGTGELFF.

The CDR3 protein is CASSFPWAYEQYF. The rearrangement joins TRBV12-3 or TRBV12-4 to TRBJ2-7. The CDR3 consists of 13 residues.

The chain couples TRBV4-2 to TRBJ1-5; TCRdb designates TRBD1, a call that cannot be tested without DNA. Per the germline V gene, CDR1 is LGHNA and CDR2 is YNFKEQ. This CDR3 spans 16 amino acids. This chain's CDR3 is CASSQKGQGSNQPQHF.

The V and J genes are TRBV5-1 and TRBJ2-2; TCRdb gives TRBD1 as the D gene, but with no DNA this cannot be confirmed. This CDR3 region has 13 residues. Germline V lookup: CDR1 SGHRS, CDR2 YFSETQ. CDR3 sequence: CASRDSTTGELFF.

The chain recombines TRBV7-6 with TRBJ1-4; TCRdb's D call, TRBD1, is unchecked because there is no DNA. The germline CDR1 and CDR2 sequences are SGHVS and FNYEAQ. The CDR3 extends over 17 amino acids. The CDR3 is CASSLGQGFPTNEKLFF.

The chain couples TRBV28 to TRBJ1-6; TCRdb picks TRBD1, but there is no DNA to check that call. Germline CDR1 and CDR2: MDHEN and SYDVKM. CDR3 length equals 17 residues. This CDR3 reads CASSLSRGRTYNSPLHF.

The chain carries TRBV18 and TRBJ2-2. The germline V gene encodes CDR1 KGHSH and CDR2 LQKENI. This CDR3 spans 18 amino acids. CDR3 in amino acids: CASSPLGGSGSNTGELFF.

The chain joins TRBV3-1 to TRBJ1-1. Germline V gene data show CDR1 as LGHDT and CDR2 as YNNKEL (reference sequence). CDR3 length equals 19 residues. CDR3 region: CASSQGGLSIDPKDTEAFF.

The rearrangement uses TRBV7-8 and TRBJ2-3. CDR3 size: 12 residues. CDR1 is SGHVS, CDR2 FQNEAQ, per germline. The CDR3 loop is CASSLVQGGQYF. Together with reference TRBV7-8 and TRBJ2-3, the CDR3 gives the full variable domain: GAGVSQSPRYKVAKRGQDVALRCDPISGHVSLFWYQQALGQGPEFLTYFQNEAQLDKSGLPSDRFFAERPEGSVSTLKIQRTQQEDSAVYLCASSLVQGGQYFGPGTRLTVL.

The chain carries TRBV4-3 and TRBJ1-4; the D call from TCRdb, TRBD1, cannot be confirmed without DNA. This CDR3 spans 19 amino acids. Germline CDR1 LGHNA, CDR2 YSLEER. CDR3 residues: CASSQDRQGPGSINEKLFF.

V is TRBV2 and J is TRBJ2-7; TCRdb calls TRBD1, which cannot be checked without DNA. The CDR3 is 11 amino acids. CDR1 is SNHLY, CDR2 FYNNEI, per germline. CDR3 protein: CAWGVGYEQYF.

CDR3 protein: CASSYRPALNTEAFF. The rearrangement links TRBV6-2 or TRBV6-3 to TRBJ1-1. Germline CDR1 is MNHEY and CDR2 is SVGEGT. This CDR3 is built from 15 residues.

CDR3 residues: CASKKPYNSPLHF. This rearrangement joins TRBV6-1 to TRBJ1-6. Germline V gene lookup returns CDR1 MNHNS and CDR2 SASEGT. The CDR3 length is 13 residues.

The CDR3 sequence is CASSEGTGGYNEQFF. This chain links TRBV7-2 with TRBJ2-1; TCRdb's D call of TRBD1 is untestable without DNA. The length of the CDR3 is 15 residues. Germline CDR1 and CDR2: SGHTA and FQGNSA.